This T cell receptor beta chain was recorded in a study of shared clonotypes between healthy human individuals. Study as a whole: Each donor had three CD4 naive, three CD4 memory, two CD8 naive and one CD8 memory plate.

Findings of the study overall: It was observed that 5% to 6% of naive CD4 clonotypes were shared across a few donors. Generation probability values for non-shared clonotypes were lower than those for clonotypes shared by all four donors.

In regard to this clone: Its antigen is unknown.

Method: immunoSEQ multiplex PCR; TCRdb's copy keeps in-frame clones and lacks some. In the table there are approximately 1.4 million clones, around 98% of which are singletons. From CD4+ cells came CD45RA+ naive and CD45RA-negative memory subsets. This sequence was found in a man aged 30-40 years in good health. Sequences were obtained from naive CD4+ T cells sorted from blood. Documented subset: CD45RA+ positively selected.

CDR3 DNA: TGTGCCAGCAGTGCCTCGACGCAGTATTTT. It encodes CASSASTQYF. The J gene is TRBJ2-3, the V gene TRBV2; D is ambiguous. Per the germline V gene, CDR1 is SNHLY and CDR2 is FYNNEI. V lost 4 bases, J lost 9 bases, and 5 bases lay in between. The CDR3 contains 10 residues.